The clone carrying this T cell receptor beta chain has just a few counts. The CDR3 extends over 13 amino acids. CDR1 and CDR2 (germline): DFQATT, SNEGSKA (reference sequence). V shed 3 bases and J shed 7 bases, with 12 bases lying between them. The time point: persistent/refractory GD, antithyroid drugs over 5 years with positive TRAb. Extracted PBMC RNA gave rise to the TCR library. The sample belongs to a study of regulatory T cells in long-lasting Graves disease. Arm-PCR of CDR3 regions and iRepertoire HTBI primers were used to build TCR beta libraries. TCRdb re-called the multiplex PCR reads with MiXCR, one entry per CDR3 protein. This sample yields 300,000 to 500,000 distinct CDR3 sequences, of which more than 20% are seen a single time; around 20% belongs to the top ten.

The source is a female donor with Graves disease. Sequences were derived from peripheral blood mononuclear cells (PBMCs), sampled when the disease was refractory, from a patient treated with antithyroid drugs. V and J are TRBV20-1 and TRBJ2-2; D possibly matches TRBD1 or TRBD2 (5 bases each). This chain's CDR3 is CSARDWDGGELFF. The CDR3 DNA reads as TGCAGTGCTAGGGACTGGGACGGCGGGGAGCTGTTTTTT.